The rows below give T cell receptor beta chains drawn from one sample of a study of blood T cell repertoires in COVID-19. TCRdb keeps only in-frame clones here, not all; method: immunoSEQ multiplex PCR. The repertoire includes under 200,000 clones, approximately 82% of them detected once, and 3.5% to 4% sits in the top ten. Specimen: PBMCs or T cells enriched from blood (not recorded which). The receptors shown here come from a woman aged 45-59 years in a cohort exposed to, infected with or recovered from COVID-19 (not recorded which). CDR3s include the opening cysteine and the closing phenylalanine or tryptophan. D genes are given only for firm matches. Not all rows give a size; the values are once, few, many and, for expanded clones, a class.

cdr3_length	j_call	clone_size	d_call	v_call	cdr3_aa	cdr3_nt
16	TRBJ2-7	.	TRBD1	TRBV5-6	CASSPLRDRESYEQYF	TGTGCCAGCAGCCCTCTCCGGGACAGGGAATCTTACGAGCAGTACTTC
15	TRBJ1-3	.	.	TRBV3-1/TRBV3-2	CASSQDLAAGNTIYF	TGTGCCAGCAGCCAAGACCTCGCTGCGGGAAACACCATATATTTT
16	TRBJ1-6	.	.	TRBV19	CACKTGRSSYNSPLHF	TGTGCCTGTAAAACGGGAAGGAGCTCCTATAATTCACCCCTCCACTTT
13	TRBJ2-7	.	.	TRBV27	CASSSDKTYEQYF	TGTGCCAGCAGTTCAGACAAAACCTACGAGCAGTACTTC
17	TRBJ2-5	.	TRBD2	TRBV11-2	CASSYSVGLAVQETQYF	TGTGCCAGCAGCTACTCTGTCGGACTAGCGGTACAAGAGACCCAGTACTTC
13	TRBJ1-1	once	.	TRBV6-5	CASSSTENTEAFF	TGTGCCAGCAGTTCAACAGAGAACACTGAAGCTTTCTTT
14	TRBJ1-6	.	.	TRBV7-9	CASSLSRRDSPLHF	TGTGCCAGCAGCCTTTCGAGGCGTGATTCACCCCTCCACTTT
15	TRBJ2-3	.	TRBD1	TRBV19	CASSIADRGADTQYF	TGTGCCAGTAGTATAGCGGACAGGGGAGCAGATACGCAGTATTTT
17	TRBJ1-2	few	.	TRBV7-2	CASKGQSGFQSVYGYTF	TGTGCCAGCAAAGGACAGTCCGGTTTCCAAAGTGTCTATGGCTACACCTTC
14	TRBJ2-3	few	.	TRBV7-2	CASSSPLFANTQYF	TGTGCCAGCAGCTCTCCCCTTTTCGCGAATACGCAGTATTTT
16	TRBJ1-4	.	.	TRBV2	CASKTKTGPSNEKLFF	TGTGCCAGCAAAACCAAAACAGGCCCTTCTAATGAAAAACTGTTTTTT
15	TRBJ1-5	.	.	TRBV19	CASSIFGEGVQPQHF	TGTGCCAGTAGTATATTCGGGGAGGGGGTTCAGCCCCAGCATTTT
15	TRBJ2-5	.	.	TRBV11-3	CASSIGRQRQETQYF	TGTGCCAGCAGCATCGGTCGACAGCGCCAAGAGACCCAGTACTTC
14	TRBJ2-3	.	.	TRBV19	CASTSHGITDTQYF	TGTGCCAGTACCTCACACGGGATTACAGATACGCAGTATTTT
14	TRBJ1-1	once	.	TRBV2	CASSSTGRVTEAFF	TGTGCCAGCAGTTCGACGGGGAGGGTCACTGAAGCTTTCTTT
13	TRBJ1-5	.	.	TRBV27	CASSLSRDQPQHF	TGTGCCAGCAGTTTAAGCAGGGATCAGCCCCAGCATTTT
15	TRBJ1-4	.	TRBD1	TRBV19	CASSRTGATNEKLFF	TGTGCCAGTAGTCGGACAGGCGCAACTAATGAAAAACTGTTTTTT
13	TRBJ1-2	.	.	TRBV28	CASRYQGNYGYTF	TGTGCCAGCAGATATCAGGGGAACTATGGCTACACCTTC
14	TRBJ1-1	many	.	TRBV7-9	CASSLRTDYTEAFF	TGTGCCAGCAGCTTGAGGACAGATTACACTGAAGCTTTCTTT
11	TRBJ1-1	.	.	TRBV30	CACNPDTEAFF	TGTGCCTGTAATCCAGACACTGAAGCTTTCTTT
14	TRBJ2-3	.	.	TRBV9	CASSVGVDTDTQYF	TGTGCCAGCAGCGTCGGGGTTGATACAGATACGCAGTATTTT
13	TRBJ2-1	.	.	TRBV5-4	CASSPGTHNEQFF	TGTGCCAGCAGCCCAGGGACTCACAATGAGCAGTTCTTC
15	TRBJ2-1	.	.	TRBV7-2	CASSPRLPSYNEQFF	TGTGCCAGCAGCCCCCGACTACCCTCCTACAATGAGCAGTTCTTC
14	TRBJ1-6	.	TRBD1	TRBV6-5	CASSLGQHNSPLHF	TGTGCCAGCAGTTTGGGACAGCATAATTCACCCCTCCACTTT
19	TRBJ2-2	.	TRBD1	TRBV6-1	CASSANWAGTGGLYGELFF	TGTGCCAGCAGTGCAAATTGGGCCGGGACAGGGGGATTATACGGGGAGCTGTTTTTT